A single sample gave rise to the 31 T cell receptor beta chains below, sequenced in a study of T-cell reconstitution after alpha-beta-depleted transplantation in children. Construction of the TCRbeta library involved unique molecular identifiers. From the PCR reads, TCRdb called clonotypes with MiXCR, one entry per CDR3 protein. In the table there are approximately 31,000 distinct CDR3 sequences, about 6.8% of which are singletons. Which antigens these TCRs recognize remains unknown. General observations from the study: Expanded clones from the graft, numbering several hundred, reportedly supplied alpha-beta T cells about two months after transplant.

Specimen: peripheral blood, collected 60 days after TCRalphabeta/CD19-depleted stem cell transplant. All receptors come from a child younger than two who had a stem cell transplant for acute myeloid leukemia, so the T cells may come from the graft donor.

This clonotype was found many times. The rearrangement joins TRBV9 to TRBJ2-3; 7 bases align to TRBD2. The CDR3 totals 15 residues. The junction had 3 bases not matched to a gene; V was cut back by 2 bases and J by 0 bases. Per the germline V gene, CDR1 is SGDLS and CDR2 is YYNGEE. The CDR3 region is CASSVGGSSTDTQYF. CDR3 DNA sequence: TGTGCCAGCAGCGTTGGCGGGAGTAGCACAGATACGCAGTATTTT.

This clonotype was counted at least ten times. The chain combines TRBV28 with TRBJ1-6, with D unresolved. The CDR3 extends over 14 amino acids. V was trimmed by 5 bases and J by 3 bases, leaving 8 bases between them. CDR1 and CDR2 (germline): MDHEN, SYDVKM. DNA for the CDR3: TGTGCCAGCAGTAGCCGGGGCTATAATTCACCCCTCCACTTT. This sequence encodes CASSSRGYNSPLHF.

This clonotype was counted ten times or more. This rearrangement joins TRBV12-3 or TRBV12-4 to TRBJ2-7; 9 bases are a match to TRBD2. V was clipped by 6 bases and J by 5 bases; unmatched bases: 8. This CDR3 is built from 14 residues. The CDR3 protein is CASRSSGRPHEQYF. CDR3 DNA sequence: TGTGCCAGCAGATCGAGCGGGAGGCCTCACGAGCAGTACTTC.

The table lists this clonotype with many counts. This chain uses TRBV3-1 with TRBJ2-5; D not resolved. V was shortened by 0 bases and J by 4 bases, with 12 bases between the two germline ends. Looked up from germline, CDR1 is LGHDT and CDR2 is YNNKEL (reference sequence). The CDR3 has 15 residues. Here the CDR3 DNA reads TGTGCCAGCAGCCAAGAGTGGACCCCTCCAGAGACCCAGTACTTC. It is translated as CASSQEWTPPETQYF.

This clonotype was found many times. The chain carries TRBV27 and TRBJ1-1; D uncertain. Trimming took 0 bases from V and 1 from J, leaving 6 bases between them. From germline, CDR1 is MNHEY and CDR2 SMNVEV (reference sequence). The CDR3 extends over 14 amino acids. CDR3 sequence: CASSLSGPNTEAFF. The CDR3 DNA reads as TGTGCCAGCAGTTTATCGGGCCCGAACACTGAAGCTTTCTTT.

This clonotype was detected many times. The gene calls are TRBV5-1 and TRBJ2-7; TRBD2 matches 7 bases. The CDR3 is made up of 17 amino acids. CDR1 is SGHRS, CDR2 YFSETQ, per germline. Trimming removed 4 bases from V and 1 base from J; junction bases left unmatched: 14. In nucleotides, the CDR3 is TGCGCCAGCAGCCAGGCCCCCAGCGGGGCCAGTTCCTACGAGCAGTACTTC. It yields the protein CASSQAPSGASSYEQYF.

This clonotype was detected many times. CDR3: CASSPGYTEAFF. CDR3 DNA: TGTGCCAGCAGCCCAGGGTACACTGAAGCTTTCTTT. The chain combines TRBV6-5 with TRBJ1-1, with TRBD1 as a possible D gene (5 bases). The V gene's germline CDR1 is MNHEY and CDR2 SVGAGI. The CDR3 loop spans 12 amino acids. The V and J ends lost 6 bases and 3 bases respectively, with 8 bases between them.

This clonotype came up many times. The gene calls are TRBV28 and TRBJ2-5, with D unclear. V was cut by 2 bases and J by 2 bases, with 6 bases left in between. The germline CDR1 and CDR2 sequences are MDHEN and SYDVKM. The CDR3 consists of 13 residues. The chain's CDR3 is CASSLGRQETQYF. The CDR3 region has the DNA TGTGCCAGCAGTTTAGGCAGGCAAGAGACCCAGTACTTC.

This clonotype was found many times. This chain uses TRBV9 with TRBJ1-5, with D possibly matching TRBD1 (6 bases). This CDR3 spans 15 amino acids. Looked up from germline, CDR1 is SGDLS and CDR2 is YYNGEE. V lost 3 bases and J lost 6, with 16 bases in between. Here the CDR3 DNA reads TGTGCCAGCAGCGCCCCAGGGGAAAGGAGTCAGCCCCAGCATTTT. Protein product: CASSAPGERSQPQHF.

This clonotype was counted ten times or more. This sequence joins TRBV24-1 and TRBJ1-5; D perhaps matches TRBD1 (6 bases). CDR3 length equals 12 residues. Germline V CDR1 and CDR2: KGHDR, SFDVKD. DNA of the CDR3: TGTGCAGCAGCCAGGGGTAATCAGCCCCAGCATTTT. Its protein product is CAAARGNQPQHF.

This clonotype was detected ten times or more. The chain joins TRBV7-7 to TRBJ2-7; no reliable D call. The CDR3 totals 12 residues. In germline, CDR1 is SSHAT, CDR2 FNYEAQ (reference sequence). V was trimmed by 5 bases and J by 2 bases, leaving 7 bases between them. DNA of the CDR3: TGTGCCAGCAGCGGACGGACCTACGAGCAGTACTTC. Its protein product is CASSGRTYEQYF.

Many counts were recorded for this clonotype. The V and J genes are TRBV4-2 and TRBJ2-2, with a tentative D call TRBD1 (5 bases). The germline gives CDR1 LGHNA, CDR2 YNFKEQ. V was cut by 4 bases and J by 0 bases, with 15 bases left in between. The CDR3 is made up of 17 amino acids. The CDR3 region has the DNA TGTGCCAGCAGCCGGAGCCGCAGGGCCTCGAACACCGGGGAGCTGTTTTTT. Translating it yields CASSRSRRASNTGELFF.

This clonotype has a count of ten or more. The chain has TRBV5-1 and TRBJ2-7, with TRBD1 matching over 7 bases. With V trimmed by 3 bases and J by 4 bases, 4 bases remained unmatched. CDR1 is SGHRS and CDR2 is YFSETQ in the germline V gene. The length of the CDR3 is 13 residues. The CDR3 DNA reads TGCGCCAGCAGCTGGGACAGTGGGTACGAGCAGTACTTC. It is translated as CASSWDSGYEQYF.

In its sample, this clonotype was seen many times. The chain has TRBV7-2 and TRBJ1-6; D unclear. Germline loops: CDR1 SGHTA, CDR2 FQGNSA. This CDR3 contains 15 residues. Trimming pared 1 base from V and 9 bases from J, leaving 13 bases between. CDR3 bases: TGTGCCAGCAGCTTAGGACAAGGCCTAGGTTCACCCCTCCACTTT. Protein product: CASSLGQGLGSPLHF.

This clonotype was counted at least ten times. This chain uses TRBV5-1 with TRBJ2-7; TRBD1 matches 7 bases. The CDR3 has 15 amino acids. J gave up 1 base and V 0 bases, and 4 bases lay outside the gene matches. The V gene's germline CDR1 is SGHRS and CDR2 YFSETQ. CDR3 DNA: TGCGCCAGCAGCTTGGCCCGACAGGGTTCCTACGAGCAGTACTTC. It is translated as CASSLARQGSYEQYF.

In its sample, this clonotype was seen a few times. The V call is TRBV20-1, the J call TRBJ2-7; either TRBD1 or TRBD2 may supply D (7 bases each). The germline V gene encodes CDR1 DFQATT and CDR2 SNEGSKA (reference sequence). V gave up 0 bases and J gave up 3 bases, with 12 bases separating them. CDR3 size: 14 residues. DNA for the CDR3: TGCAGTGCTAGAGACAGGGGGGGGGGCTACGAGCAGTACTTC. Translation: CSARDRGGGYEQYF.

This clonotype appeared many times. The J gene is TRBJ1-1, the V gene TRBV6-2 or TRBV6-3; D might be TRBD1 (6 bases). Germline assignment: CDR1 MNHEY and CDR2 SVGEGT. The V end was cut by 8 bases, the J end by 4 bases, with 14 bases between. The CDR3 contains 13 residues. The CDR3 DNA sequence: TGTGCCAGCGGGCAGGGACATTTCACTGAAGCTTTCTTT. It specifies CASGQGHFTEAFF.

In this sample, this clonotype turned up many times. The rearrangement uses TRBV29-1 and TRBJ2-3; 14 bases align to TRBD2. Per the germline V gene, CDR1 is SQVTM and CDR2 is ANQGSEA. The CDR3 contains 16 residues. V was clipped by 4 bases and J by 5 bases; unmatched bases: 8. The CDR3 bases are TGCAGCGTTGTTGGGACTAGCGGGGGCCTCGGAGATACGCAGTATTTT. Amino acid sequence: CSVVGTSGGLGDTQYF.

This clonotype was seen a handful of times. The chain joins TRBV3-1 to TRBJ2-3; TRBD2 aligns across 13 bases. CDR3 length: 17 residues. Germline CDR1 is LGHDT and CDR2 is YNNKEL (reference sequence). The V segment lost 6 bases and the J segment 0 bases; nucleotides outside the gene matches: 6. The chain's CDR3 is CASSLRTSGSSTDTQYF. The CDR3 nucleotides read TGTGCCAGCAGTCTCCGGACTAGCGGGAGTAGCACAGATACGCAGTATTTT.

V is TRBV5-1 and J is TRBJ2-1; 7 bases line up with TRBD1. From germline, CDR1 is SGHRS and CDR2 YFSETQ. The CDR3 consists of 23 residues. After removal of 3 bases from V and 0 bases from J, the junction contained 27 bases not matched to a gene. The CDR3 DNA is TGCGCCAGCAGCTCGGGGACAGCCGGACTCAACGGGTTTCTACCGAGCTCCTACAATGAGCAGTTCTTC. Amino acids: CASSSGTAGLNGFLPSSYNEQFF.

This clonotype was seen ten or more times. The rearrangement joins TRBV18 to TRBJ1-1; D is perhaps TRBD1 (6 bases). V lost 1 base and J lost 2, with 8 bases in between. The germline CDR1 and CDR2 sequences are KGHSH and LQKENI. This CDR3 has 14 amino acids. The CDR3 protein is CASSPQGVNTEAFF. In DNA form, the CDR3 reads TGTGCCAGCTCACCACAGGGGGTCAACACTGAAGCTTTCTTT.

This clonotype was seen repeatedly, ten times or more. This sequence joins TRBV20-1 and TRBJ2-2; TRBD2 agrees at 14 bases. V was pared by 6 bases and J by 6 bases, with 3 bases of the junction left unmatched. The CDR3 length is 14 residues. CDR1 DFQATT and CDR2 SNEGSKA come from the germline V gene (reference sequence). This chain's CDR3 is CSAWTSGRPGELFF. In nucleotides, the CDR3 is TGCAGTGCATGGACTAGCGGGAGGCCCGGGGAGCTGTTTTTT.

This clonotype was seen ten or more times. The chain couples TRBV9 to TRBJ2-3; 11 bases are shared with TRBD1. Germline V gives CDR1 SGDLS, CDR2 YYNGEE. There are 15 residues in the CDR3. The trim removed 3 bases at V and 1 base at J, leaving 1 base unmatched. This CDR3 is CASSEGQGGTDTQYF. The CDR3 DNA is TGTGCCAGCAGCGAGGGACAGGGGGGCACAGATACGCAGTATTTT.

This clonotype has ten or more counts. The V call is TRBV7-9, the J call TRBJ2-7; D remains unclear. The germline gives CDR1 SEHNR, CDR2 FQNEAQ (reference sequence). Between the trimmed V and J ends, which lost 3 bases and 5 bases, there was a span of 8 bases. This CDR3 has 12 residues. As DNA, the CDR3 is TGTGCCAGCAGCTTTACGGAAGACGAGCAGTACTTC. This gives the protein CASSFTEDEQYF.

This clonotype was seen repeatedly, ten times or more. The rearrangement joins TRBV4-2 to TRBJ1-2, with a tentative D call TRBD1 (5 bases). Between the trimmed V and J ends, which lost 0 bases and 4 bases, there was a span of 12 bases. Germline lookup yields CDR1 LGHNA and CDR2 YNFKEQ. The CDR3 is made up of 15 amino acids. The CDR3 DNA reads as TGTGCCAGCAGCCAAGAAATCCGCAGGGCCTATGGCTACACCTTC. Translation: CASSQEIRRAYGYTF.

Here the CDR3 DNA reads TGTGCCAGCAGCTTAAGCGCATTCGGGAGGACCATATATTTT. The encoded protein is CASSLSAFGRTIYF. The V gene is TRBV13, the J gene TRBJ1-3; no clear D. The CDR3 has 14 amino acids. Germline values: CDR1 PRHDT, CDR2 FYEKMQ (reference sequence). V lost 2 bases and J lost 10, with 15 bases in between.

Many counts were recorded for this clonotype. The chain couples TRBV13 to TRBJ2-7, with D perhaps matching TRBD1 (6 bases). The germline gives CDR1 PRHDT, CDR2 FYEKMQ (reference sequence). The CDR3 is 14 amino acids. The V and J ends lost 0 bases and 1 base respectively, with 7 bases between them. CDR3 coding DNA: TGTGCCAGCAGCTTAGGGGGGGCATCCTACGAGCAGTACTTC. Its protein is CASSLGGASYEQYF.

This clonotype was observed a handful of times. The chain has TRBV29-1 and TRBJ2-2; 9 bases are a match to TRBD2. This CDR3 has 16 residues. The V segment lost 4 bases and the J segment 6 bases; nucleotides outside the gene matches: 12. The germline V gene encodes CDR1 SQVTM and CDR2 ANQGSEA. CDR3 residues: CSVVGLAGRRAGELFF. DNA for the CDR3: TGCAGCGTTGTTGGGCTAGCGGGGCGACGCGCCGGGGAGCTGTTTTTT.

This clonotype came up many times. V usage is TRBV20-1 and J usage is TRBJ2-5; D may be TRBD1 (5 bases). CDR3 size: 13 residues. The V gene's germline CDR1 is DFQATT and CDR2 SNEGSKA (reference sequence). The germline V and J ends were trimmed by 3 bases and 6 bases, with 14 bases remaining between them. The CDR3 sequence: CSARMAGSKTQYF. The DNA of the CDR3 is TGCAGTGCTAGGATGGCAGGGTCCAAGACCCAGTACTTC.

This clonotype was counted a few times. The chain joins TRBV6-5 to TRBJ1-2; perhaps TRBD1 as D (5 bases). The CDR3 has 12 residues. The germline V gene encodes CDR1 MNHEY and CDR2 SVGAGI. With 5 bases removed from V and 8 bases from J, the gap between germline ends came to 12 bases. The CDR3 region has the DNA TGTGCCAGCAGTCCCGGGACCCCGGGCTACACCTTC. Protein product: CASSPGTPGYTF.

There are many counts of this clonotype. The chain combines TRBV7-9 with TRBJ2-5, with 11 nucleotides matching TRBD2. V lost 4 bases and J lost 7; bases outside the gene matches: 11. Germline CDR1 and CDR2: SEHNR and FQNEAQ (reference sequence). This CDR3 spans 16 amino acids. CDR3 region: CASSSVSGGALATQYF. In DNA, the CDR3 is TGTGCCAGCAGCTCCGTTAGCGGGGGGGCCCTCGCGACCCAGTACTTC.